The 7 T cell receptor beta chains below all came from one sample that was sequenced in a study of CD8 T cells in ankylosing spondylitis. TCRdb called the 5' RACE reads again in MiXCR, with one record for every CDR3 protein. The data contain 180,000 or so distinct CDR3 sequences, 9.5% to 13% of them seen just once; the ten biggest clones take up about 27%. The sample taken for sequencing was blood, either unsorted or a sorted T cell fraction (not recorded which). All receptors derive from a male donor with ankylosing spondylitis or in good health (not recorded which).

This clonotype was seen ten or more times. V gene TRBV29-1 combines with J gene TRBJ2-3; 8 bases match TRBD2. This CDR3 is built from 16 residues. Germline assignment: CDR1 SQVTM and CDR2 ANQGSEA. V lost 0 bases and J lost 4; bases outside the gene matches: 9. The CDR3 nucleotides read TGCAGCGTTGAAGACGGTAGCGGGAAGGGGGCAGATACGCAGTATTTT. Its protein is CSVEDGSGKGADTQYF.

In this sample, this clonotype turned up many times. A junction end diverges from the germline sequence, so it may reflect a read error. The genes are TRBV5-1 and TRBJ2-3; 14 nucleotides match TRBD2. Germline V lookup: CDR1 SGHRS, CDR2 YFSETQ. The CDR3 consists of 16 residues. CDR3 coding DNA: TGTGCCAGCAGCTTGGGACTAGCGGGAGCCACAGATACGCAGTATTTT. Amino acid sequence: CASSLGLAGATDTQYF.

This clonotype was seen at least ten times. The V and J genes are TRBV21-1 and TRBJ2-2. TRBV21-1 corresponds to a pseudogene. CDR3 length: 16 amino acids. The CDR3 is CASSKWSGNITGELFF. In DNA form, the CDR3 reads TGTGCCAGCAGCAAATGGTCAGGTAACATCACCGGGGAGCTGTTTTTT.

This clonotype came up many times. This CDR3 reads CASHTGQRNSPLHF. The DNA for the CDR3 is TGTGCCAGCCATACGGGACAGCGAAATTCACCCCTCCACTTT. This chain connects TRBV12-3 or TRBV12-4 to TRBJ1-6, with 7 bases aligning to TRBD1. V shed 8 bases and J 7 bases; nucleotides not matched to a gene: 8. The CDR3 extends over 14 amino acids.

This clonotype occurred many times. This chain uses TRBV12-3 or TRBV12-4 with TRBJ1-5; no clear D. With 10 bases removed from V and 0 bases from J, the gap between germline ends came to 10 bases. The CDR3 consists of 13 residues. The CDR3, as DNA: TGTGCCACCCGGGAACTTAGCAATCAGCCCCAGCATTTT. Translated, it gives CATRELSNQPQHF.

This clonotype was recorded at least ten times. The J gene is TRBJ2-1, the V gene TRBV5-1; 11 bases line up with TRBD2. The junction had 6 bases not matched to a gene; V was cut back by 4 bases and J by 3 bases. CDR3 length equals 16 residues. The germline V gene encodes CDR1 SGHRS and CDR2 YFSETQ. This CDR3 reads CASSAGLADFYNEQFF. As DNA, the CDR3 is TGCGCCAGCAGCGCGGGACTAGCGGACTTCTACAATGAGCAGTTCTTC.

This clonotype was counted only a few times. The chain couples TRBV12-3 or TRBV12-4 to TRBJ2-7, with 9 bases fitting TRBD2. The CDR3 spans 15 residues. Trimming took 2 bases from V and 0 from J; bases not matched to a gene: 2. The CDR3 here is CASSLSSGGSYEQYF. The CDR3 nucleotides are TGTGCCAGCAGTTTAAGTAGCGGGGGCTCCTACGAGCAGTACTTC.